This T cell receptor (beta chain) was identified during a study of cytomegalovirus exposure and HLA in healthy donors. In the study overall: Clustering assigned 70% to 90% of the approximately 430 genotyped donors to the Caucasian-associated ancestry cluster.

It was healthy bone marrow donors who served as donors. The CDR3 length is 15 residues. Germline lookup yields CDR1 LNHDA and CDR2 SQIVND (reference sequence). The V end was cut by 6 bases, the J end by 8 bases, with 19 bases between. The primer mix had 60 Vbeta and 13 Jbeta primers. As processed by the authors: It was a later analysis that counted tens of millions of unique TCR beta chains, of which around 11 million were shared. Clones were read by immunoSEQ multiplex PCR, and TCRdb kept only the in-frame ones, dropping some. D and trimming come from the DNA, and the V and J calls and clone size come from that table. Altogether 65,000 to 85,000 clones are present, around three quarters being singletons, with the ten largest covering over 10%.

The sequencing sample was made of PBMCs. The V and J genes are TRBV19 and TRBJ1-4; D is ambiguous. The TCR was taken from a male donor in good health and CMV-seropositive. The CDR3 coding sequence is TGTGCCAGTAGATACGGGGATCTAACGGCCGAAAAACTGTTTTTT. Translating it yields CASRYGDLTAEKLFF.